These 26 T cell receptor beta chains came from one sample sequenced in a study of beta chain features in type 1 diabetes. These receptors are not linked to any known antigen. Regarding the study as a whole: Across all four CD4+ subsets, people with type 1 diabetes showed modestly shorter TCRB CDR3s.

Investigators reverse transcribed all isolated RNA, so they sequenced expressed TCRB transcripts. Repertoires were generated with immunoSEQ multiplex PCR, while TCRdb's copy carries only in-frame clones and drops some. The table records roughly 260,000 clones, roughly 21% of them present only once. Sequenced sample: naive CD4+ T cells from blood. Receptor source: a woman aged 40 to 49 with type 1 diabetes.

This clone was counted only a few times. The chain carries TRBV7-9 and TRBJ1-2; D possibly corresponds to TRBD1 (5 bases). Looked up from germline, CDR1 is SEHNR and CDR2 is FQNEAQ (reference sequence). Trimming removed 5 bases from V and 10 bases from J, with 14 bases in between. The CDR3 contains 12 residues. CDR3 residues: CASSGGDLDYTF. DNA of the CDR3: TGTGCCAGCAGCGGAGGGGATTTGGACTACACCTTC.

This clone was observed a handful of times. The chain couples TRBV21-1 to TRBJ2-1; the listed D gene, TRBD2, was not tested against the DNA. TRBV21-1 is deemed a pseudogene. The CDR3 contains 12 residues. The CDR3 region has the DNA TGTGCCAGCAGCAAACAGGGAGGTGAGCAGTTCTTC. It codes for CASSKQGGEQFF.

The CDR3 nucleotides read TGCAGCGTTCAGGTAGCTAACTATGGCTACACCTTC. It codes for CSVQVANYGYTF. V gene TRBV29-1 combines with J gene TRBJ1-2; D gene uncertain. The CDR3 consists of 12 residues. V was trimmed by 5 bases and J by 0 bases, leaving 7 bases between them. Germline loops: CDR1 SQVTM, CDR2 ANQGSEA.

DNA for the CDR3: TGCAGCGTAGCGGGAAATCTAGCCAAAAACATTCAGTACTTC. Residues: CSVAGNLAKNIQYF. V gene TRBV29-1 combines with J gene TRBJ2-4, with TRBD2 identical over 7 bases. Germline values: CDR1 SQVTM, CDR2 ANQGSEA. V trimming: 6 bases; J trimming: 0 bases; junction bases outside the gene matches: 5. The CDR3 covers 14 residues. Complete variable domain (other parts from reference TRBV29-1 and TRBJ2-4): SAVISQKPSRDICQRGTSLTIQCQVDSQVTMMFWYRQQPGQSLTLIATANQGSEATYESGFVIDKFPISRPNLTFSTLTVSNMSPEDSSIYLCSVAGNLAKNIQYFGAGTRLSVL.

V gene TRBV11-2 combines with J gene TRBJ2-2, with D possibly TRBD2 on 5 matching bases. CDR3 length: 14 amino acids. CDR1 SGHAT and CDR2 FQNNGV come from the germline V gene. V was pared by 1 base and J by 6 bases, with 9 bases between. CDR3 protein: CASSLGGSAGELFF. DNA of the CDR3: TGTGCCAGCAGCTTAGGAGGGTCGGCCGGGGAGCTGTTTTTT. Filled out from reference TRBV11-2 and TRBJ2-2, the complete variable domain reads EAGVAQSPRYKIIEKRQSVAFWCNPISGHATLYWYQQILGQGPKLLIQFQNNGVVDDSQLPKDRFSAERLKGVDSTLKIQPAKLEDSAVYLCASSLGGSAGELFFGEGSRLTVL.

The chain combines TRBV7-2 with TRBJ2-1; D is ambiguous. The CDR3 covers 14 residues. Between the trimmed V and J ends, which lost 4 bases and 6 bases, there was a span of 13 bases. Germline CDR1 reads SGHTA; CDR2 reads FQGNSA. The chain's CDR3 is CASSSAVVFNEQFF. The CDR3 DNA reads TGTGCCAGCAGCTCCGCGGTGGTTTTCAATGAGCAGTTCTTC.

This chain joins TRBV7-6 and TRBJ1-5; tentatively, D is TRBD1 (5 bases). This CDR3 contains 14 residues. V was pared by 3 bases and J by 4 bases, with 10 bases between. Germline CDR1 is SGHVS and CDR2 is FNYEAQ. The CDR3 spells CASSLRDGNQPQHF. Here the CDR3 DNA reads TGTGCCAGCAGCTTGCGGGACGGTAATCAGCCCCAGCATTTT.

The chain uses TRBV7-3 and TRBJ1-4, with 8 bases fitting TRBD1. The trim removed 5 bases at V and 1 base at J, leaving 3 bases unmatched. Germline-derived CDR1 and CDR2 are SGHTA and FQGTGA. The CDR3 is 15 residues long. The CDR3: CASSDGQGTNEKLFF. CDR3 sequence (DNA): TGTGCCAGCAGCGACGGACAGGGAACTAATGAAAAACTGTTTTTT.

This clone was detected a few times. V gene TRBV7-2 combines with J gene TRBJ1-1, with a weak D call TRBD1 (5 bases). Trimming took off 4 bases at V and 4 bases at J, with 13 bases between the two ends. CDR3 length: 14 residues. In germline, CDR1 is SGHTA, CDR2 FQGNSA. For the CDR3, the DNA is TGTGCCAGCAGCTCGGTGACAGAAGTCACTGAAGCTTTCTTT. Its protein product is CASSSVTEVTEAFF.

The V and J genes are TRBV18 and TRBJ1-4, with 7 positions matching TRBD1. CDR1 and CDR2 from the germline V gene are KGHSH and LQKENI. The CDR3 covers 15 residues. V shed 0 bases and J 4 bases; nucleotides not matched to a gene: 2. CDR3 residues: CASSPPGQDNEKLFF. In nucleotides, the CDR3 is TGTGCCAGCTCACCACCTGGACAGGATAATGAAAAACTGTTTTTT.

The rearrangement uses TRBV6-5 and TRBJ2-1; 12 nucleotides agree with TRBD2. Unmatched junction bases numbered 6, after V lost 2 bases and J lost 7 bases. This CDR3 has 16 amino acids. Looked up from germline, CDR1 is MNHEY and CDR2 is SVGAGI. The DNA for the CDR3 is TGTGCCAGCAGTTACAGGCTAGCGGGGGGGTTAAATGAGCAGTTCTTC. Protein: CASSYRLAGGLNEQFF.

This clone was detected a few times. The gene calls are TRBV9 and TRBJ2-5; TRBD1 is a possible D gene (6 bases). This CDR3 spans 15 amino acids. The V end lost 2 bases, the J end lost 1 base, and 12 bases lay between the germline ends. Germline V gives CDR1 SGDLS, CDR2 YYNGEE. CDR3 bases: TGTGCCAGCAGCGTGACAGGATTAACCCAAGAGACCCAGTACTTC. This gives the protein CASSVTGLTQETQYF. Full variable domain (outside the CDR3, taken from reference TRBV9 and TRBJ2-5): DSGVTQTPKHLITATGQRVTLRCSPRSGDLSVYWYQQSLDQGLQFLIQYYNGEERAKGNILERFSAQQFPDLHSELNLSSLELGDSALYFCASSVTGLTQETQYFGPGTRLLVL.

This clone showed up just a few times. The J gene is TRBJ2-7, the V gene TRBV6-5; possible D gene TRBD1, 7 bases. This CDR3 spans 14 amino acids. The V gene lost 6 bases and the J gene lost 2 bases, with 14 bases spanning the gap. Germline V gives CDR1 MNHEY, CDR2 SVGAGI. CDR3 protein: CASRRGQQTYEQYF. DNA for the CDR3: TGTGCCAGCAGGCGGGGACAGCAAACCTACGAGCAGTACTTC.

The chain joins TRBV18 to TRBJ2-1, with D possibly TRBD1 on 6 matching bases. Germline V lookup: CDR1 KGHSH, CDR2 LQKENI. With 3 bases removed from V and 1 base from J, the gap between germline ends came to 10 bases. The CDR3 is 15 amino acids. For the CDR3, the DNA is TGTGCCAGCTCACCTCGGACAGATTCCTACAATGAGCAGTTCTTC. Protein: CASSPRTDSYNEQFF.

The V call is TRBV4-3, the J call TRBJ2-5; D is undetermined. V gave up 1 base and J gave up 2 bases, with 11 bases separating them. Germline CDR1 and CDR2: LGHNA and YSLEER. The CDR3 extends over 15 amino acids. This CDR3 is CASSQGLLLQETQYF. The DNA of the CDR3 is TGCGCCAGCAGCCAAGGTTTACTCCTTCAAGAGACCCAGTACTTC.

This clone was observed a few times. V gene TRBV9 combines with J gene TRBJ2-2, with D perhaps TRBD2 (5 bases). V lost 1 base, J lost 5 bases, and 12 bases lay in between. The CDR3 loop spans 15 amino acids. The germline gives CDR1 SGDLS, CDR2 YYNGEE. The CDR3 region is CASSVLSGITGELFF. The DNA for the CDR3 is TGTGCCAGCAGCGTATTGTCGGGAATTACCGGGGAGCTGTTTTTT.

This chain uses TRBV2 with TRBJ1-5; D is perhaps TRBD1 (5 bases). Germline V lookup: CDR1 SNHLY, CDR2 FYNNEI. The CDR3 is 13 residues long. V was trimmed by 6 bases and J by 5 bases, leaving 11 bases between them. CDR3 residues: CASRGGWDQPQHF. CDR3 coding DNA: TGTGCCAGCAGGGGGGGATGGGATCAGCCCCAGCATTTT.

The gene calls are TRBV28 and TRBJ2-7; D is possibly TRBD1 (6 bases). The CDR3 sequence is 16 residues long. V lost 5 bases and J 2 bases, leaving 19 bases between the germline ends. Germline loops: CDR1 MDHEN, CDR2 SYDVKM. This CDR3 reads CASSEHPWGTTYEQYF. The CDR3 coding sequence is TGTGCCAGCAGTGAACACCCTTGGGGGACAACCTACGAGCAGTACTTC.

This chain uses TRBV7-9 with TRBJ2-2, with TRBD1 matching over 8 bases. There are 15 residues in the CDR3. The germline CDR1 and CDR2 sequences are SEHNR and FQNEAQ (reference sequence). Unmatched junction bases numbered 6, after V lost 5 bases and J lost 4 bases. In DNA, the CDR3 is TGTGCCAGCAGCAATCAGGGGGCCATCACCGGGGAGCTGTTTTTT. It translates to CASSNQGAITGELFF. The full variable domain, with the rest looked up from reference TRBV7-9 and TRBJ2-2, is DTGVSQNPRHKITKRGQNVTFRCDPISEHNRLYWYRQTLGQGPEFLTYFQNEAQLEKSRLLSDRFSAERPKGSFSTLEIQRTEQGDSAMYLCASSNQGAITGELFFGEGSRLTVL.

This chain uses TRBV28 with TRBJ2-7; D call uncertain. Germline-derived CDR1 and CDR2 are MDHEN and SYDVKM. V was pared by 8 bases and J by 7 bases, with 15 bases between. The CDR3 covers 12 residues. The CDR3 DNA reads TGTGCCAGCGCGTCCGCACCCAGGGAGCAGTACTTC. As protein: CASASAPREQYF.

The V call is TRBV9, the J call TRBJ2-2; maybe TRBD2 (6 bases). From germline, CDR1 is SGDLS and CDR2 YYNGEE. V lost 5 bases and J 4 bases, leaving 9 bases between the germline ends. The CDR3 sequence is 13 residues long. The CDR3 nucleotides are TGTGCCAGCAGGGGGGACTTCACCGGGGAGCTGTTTTTT. This encodes CASRGDFTGELFF.

This chain uses TRBV4-2 with TRBJ2-1, with 9 nucleotides matching TRBD1. The CDR3 spans 16 residues. The germline gives CDR1 LGHNA, CDR2 YNFKEQ. Trimming took 4 bases from V and 5 from J; bases not matched to a gene: 9. The CDR3 DNA sequence: TGTGCCAGCAGCCCCACAGGACAGGGGATACACAATGAGCAGTTCTTC. It yields the protein CASSPTGQGIHNEQFF.

In its sample, this clone was seen a few times. CDR3 nucleotide sequence: TGTGCCAGCAGTGGAAGGTGGGCAGCAGATACGCAGTATTTT. Its protein product is CASSGRWAADTQYF. This rearrangement joins TRBV2 to TRBJ2-3; D is unresolved. V lost 4 bases and J 4 bases, leaving 12 bases between the germline ends. Germline assignment: CDR1 SNHLY and CDR2 FYNNEI. The CDR3 has 14 residues.

The chain carries TRBV5-1 and TRBJ1-1; no clear D gene. Trimming pared 6 bases from V and 0 bases from J, leaving 15 bases between. The CDR3 loop spans 15 amino acids. Germline CDR1 is SGHRS and CDR2 is YFSETQ. The CDR3 reads CASNSGDLMNTEAFF. The CDR3 coding sequence is TGCGCCAGCAATTCCGGGGATCTGATGAACACTGAAGCTTTCTTT. Looking up the rest from reference TRBV5-1 and TRBJ1-1 gives the full variable domain: KAGVTQTPRYLIKTRGQQVTLSCSPISGHRSVSWYQQTPGQGLQFLFEYFSETQRNKGNFPGRFSGRQFSNSRSEMNVSTLELGDSALYLCASNSGDLMNTEAFFGQGTRLTVV.

The chain recombines TRBV9 with TRBJ2-5; no firm D call. The V gene's germline CDR1 is SGDLS and CDR2 YYNGEE. The CDR3 sequence is 13 residues long. Trimming stripped 4 bases from V and 3 bases from J, with 10 bases between. The CDR3 nucleotides are TGTGCCAGCAGCCCTTTCACAGAAGAGACCCAGTACTTC. It encodes CASSPFTEETQYF. Looking up the rest from reference TRBV9 and TRBJ2-5 gives the full variable domain: DSGVTQTPKHLITATGQRVTLRCSPRSGDLSVYWYQQSLDQGLQFLIQYYNGEERAKGNILERFSAQQFPDLHSELNLSSLELGDSALYFCASSPFTEETQYFGPGTRLLVL.

This clone was seen a few times. The rearrangement links TRBV29-1 to TRBJ2-3; 10 bases line up with TRBD1. V shed 6 bases and J 4 bases; nucleotides not matched to a gene: 10. The CDR3 runs to 15 residues. The germline V gene has CDR1 SQVTM and CDR2 ANQGSEA. The CDR3 region is CSVYPGTGVSDTQYF. DNA of the CDR3: TGCAGCGTCTACCCCGGGACAGGGGTTTCAGATACGCAGTATTTT.